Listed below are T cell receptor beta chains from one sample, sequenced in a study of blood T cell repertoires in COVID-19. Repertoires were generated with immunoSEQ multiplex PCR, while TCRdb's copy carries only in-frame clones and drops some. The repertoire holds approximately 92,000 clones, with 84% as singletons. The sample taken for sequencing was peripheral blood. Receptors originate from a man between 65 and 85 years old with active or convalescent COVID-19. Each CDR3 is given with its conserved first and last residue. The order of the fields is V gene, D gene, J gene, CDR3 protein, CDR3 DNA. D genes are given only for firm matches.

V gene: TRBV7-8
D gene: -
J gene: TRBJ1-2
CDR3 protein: CASSPRGGFMNYGYTF
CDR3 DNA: TGTGCCAGCAGCCCCCGGGGGGGTTTTATGAACTATGGCTACACCTTC

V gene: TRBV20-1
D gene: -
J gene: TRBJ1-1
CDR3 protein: CSANEQGGPTEAFF
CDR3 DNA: TGCAGTGCTAATGAACAGGGCGGCCCCACTGAAGCTTTCTTT

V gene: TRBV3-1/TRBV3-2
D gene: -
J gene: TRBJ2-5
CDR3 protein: CASSPQWGTGMRETQYF
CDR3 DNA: TGTGCCAGCAGCCCTCAGTGGGGTACAGGGATGAGGGAGACCCAGTACTTC

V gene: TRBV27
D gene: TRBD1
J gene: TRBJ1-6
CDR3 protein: CASRTGQSYNSPLHF
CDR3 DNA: TGTGCCAGCAGGACAGGGCAATCCTATAATTCACCCCTCCACTTT

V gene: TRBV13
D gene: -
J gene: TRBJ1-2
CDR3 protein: CASSLGQSTRASYGYTF
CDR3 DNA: TGTGCCAGCAGCTTAGGCCAGTCGACCAGGGCTTCCTATGGCTACACCTTC

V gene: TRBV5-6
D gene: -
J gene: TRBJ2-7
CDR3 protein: CASSSADSLYEQYF
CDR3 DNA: TGTGCCAGCAGCTCCGCGGACAGTCTCTACGAGCAGTACTTC

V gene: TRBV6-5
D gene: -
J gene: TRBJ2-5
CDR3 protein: CASRASGEETQYF
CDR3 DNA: TGTGCCAGCAGAGCATCCGGGGAAGAGACCCAGTACTTC

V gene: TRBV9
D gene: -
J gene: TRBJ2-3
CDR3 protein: CASSVEEGGRTDTQYF
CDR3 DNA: TGTGCCAGCAGCGTAGAGGAGGGGGGGCGCACAGATACGCAGTATTTT

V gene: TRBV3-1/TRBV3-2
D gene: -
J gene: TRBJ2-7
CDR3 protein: CASSQVWRMDEQYF
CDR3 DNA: TGTGCCAGCAGCCAAGTATGGAGGATGGACGAGCAGTACTTC

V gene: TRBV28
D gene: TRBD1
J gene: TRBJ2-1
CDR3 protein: CASSERQGNNEQFF
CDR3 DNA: TGTGCCAGCAGTGAGAGACAGGGAAACAATGAGCAGTTCTTC